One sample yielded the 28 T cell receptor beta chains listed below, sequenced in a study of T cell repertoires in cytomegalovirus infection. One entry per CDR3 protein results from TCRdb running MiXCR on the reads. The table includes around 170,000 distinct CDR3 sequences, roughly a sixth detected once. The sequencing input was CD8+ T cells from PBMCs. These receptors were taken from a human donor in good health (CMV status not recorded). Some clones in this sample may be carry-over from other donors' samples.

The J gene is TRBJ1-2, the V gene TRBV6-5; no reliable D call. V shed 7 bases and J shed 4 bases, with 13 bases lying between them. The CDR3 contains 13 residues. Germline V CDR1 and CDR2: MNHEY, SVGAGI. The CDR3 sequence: CASTSGLFYGYTF. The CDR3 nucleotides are TGTGCCAGCACCTCAGGACTGTTCTATGGCTACACCTTC.

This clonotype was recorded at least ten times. In nucleotides, the CDR3 is TGTGCCAGCAGCTTAGCGGTGGCTAGGACGGATGAGCAGTTCTTC. It yields the protein CASSLAVARTDEQFF. The V and J genes are TRBV7-9 and TRBJ2-1; D unclear. CDR1 is SEHNR and CDR2 is FQNEAQ in the germline V gene (reference sequence). This CDR3 comprises 15 residues. V was clipped by 0 bases and J by 8 bases, with 14 bases between them.

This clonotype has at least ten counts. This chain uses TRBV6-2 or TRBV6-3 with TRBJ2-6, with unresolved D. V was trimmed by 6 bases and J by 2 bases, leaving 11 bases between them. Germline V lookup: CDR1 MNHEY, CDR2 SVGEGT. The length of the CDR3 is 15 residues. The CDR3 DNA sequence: TGTGCCAGCAGCGACGACCTAGCTGGGGCCAACGTCCTGACTTTC. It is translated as CASSDDLAGANVLTF.

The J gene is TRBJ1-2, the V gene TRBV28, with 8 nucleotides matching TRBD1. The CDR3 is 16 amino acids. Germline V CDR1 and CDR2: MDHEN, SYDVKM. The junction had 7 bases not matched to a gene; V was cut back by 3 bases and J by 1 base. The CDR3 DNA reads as TGTGCCAGCAGTTTCGTCCAGGGGGCTGATAACTATGGCTACACCTTC. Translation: CASSFVQGADNYGYTF.

The CDR3 nucleotides are TGTGCCAGCAGCTTAGGAGCGAAGTCGGTTTGGGAGCAGTACTTC. Translated, it gives CASSLGAKSVWEQYF. The V and J genes are TRBV7-9 and TRBJ2-7; D unresolved. Germline CDR1 reads SEHNR; CDR2 reads FQNEAQ (reference sequence). Trimming stripped 1 base from V and 7 bases from J, with 17 bases between. This CDR3 has 15 amino acids.

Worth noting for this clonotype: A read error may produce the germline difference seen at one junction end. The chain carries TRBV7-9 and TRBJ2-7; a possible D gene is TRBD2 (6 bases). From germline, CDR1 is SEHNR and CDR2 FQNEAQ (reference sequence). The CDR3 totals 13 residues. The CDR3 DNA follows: TGTGCCAGCAGCTCCGGCGGGACGGATGTTTCCCCATTC. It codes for CASSSGGTDVSPF.

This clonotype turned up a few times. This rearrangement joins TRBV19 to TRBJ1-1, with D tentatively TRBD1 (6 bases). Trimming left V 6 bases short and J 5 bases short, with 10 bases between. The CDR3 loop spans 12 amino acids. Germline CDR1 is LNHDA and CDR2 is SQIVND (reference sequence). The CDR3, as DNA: TGTGCCAGTAGATTCAGGGGAACTGAAGCTTTCTTT. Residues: CASRFRGTEAFF.

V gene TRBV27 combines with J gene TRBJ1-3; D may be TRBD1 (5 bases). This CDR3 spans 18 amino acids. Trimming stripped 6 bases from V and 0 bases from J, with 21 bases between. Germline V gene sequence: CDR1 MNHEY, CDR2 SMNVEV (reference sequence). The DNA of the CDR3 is TGTGCCAGCAGGCCTCGGGGCGCACGACCTTACTCTGGAAACACCATATATTTT. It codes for CASRPRGARPYSGNTIYF.

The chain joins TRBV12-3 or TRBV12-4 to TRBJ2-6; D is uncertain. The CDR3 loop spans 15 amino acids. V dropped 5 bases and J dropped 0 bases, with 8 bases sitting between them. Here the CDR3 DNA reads TGTGCCAGCAGTCCCAAGGGCTCTGGGGCCAACGTCCTGACTTTC. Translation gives CASSPKGSGANVLTF.

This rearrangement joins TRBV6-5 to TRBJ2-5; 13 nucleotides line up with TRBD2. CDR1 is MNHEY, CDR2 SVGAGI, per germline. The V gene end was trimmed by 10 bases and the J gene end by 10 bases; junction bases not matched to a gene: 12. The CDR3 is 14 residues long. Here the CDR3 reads CATSTSGGYIDQYF. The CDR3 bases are TGTGCCACCTCGACTAGCGGGGGGTACATTGACCAGTACTTC.

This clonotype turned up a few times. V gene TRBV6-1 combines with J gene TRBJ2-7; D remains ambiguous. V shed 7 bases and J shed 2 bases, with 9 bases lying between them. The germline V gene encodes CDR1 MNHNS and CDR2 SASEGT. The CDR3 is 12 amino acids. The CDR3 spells CASTRLPYEQYF. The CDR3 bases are TGTGCCAGCACCAGGCTCCCCTACGAGCAGTACTTC.

This CDR3 reads CATRSGGSSTDTQYF. In DNA form, the CDR3 reads TGTGCCACCCGGTCGGGGGGTTCTAGCACAGATACGCAGTATTTT. The chain is built from TRBV15 and TRBJ2-3; TRBD2 matches at 7 bases. The CDR3 extends over 15 amino acids. V was pared by 8 bases and J by 0 bases, with 8 bases of the junction left unmatched. CDR1 and CDR2 from the germline V gene are LNHNV and YYDKDF (reference sequence).

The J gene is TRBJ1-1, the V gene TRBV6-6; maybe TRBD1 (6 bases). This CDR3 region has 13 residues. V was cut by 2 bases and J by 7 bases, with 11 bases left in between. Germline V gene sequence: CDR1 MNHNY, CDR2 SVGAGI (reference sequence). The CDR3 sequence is CASSYGGGVEAFF. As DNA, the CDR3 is TGTGCCAGCAGTTACGGGGGCGGAGTTGAAGCTTTCTTT.

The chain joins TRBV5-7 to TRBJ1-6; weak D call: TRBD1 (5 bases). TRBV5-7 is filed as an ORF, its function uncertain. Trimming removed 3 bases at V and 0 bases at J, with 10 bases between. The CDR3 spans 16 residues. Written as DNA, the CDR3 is TGTGCCAGCAGCTCTTACAGGAGCTCCTATAATTCACCCCTCCACTTT. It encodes CASSSYRSSYNSPLHF.

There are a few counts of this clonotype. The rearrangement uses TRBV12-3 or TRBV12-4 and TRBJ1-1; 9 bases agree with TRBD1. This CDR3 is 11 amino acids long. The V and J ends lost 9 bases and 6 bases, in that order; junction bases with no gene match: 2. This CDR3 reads CASTGGPEAFF. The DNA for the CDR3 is TGTGCCAGTACAGGGGGCCCTGAAGCTTTCTTT.

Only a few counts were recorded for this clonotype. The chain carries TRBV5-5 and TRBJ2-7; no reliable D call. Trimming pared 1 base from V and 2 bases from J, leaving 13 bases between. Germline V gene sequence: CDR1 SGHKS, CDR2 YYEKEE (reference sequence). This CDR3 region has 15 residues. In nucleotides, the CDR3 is TGTGCCAGCAGCTTGACCAGCGCGATTACCTACGAGCAGTACTTC. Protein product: CASSLTSAITYEQYF. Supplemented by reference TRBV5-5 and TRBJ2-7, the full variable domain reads DAGVTQSPTHLIKTRGQQVTLRCSPISGHKSVSWYQQVLGQGPQFIFQYYEKEERGRGNFPDRFSARQFPNYSSELNVNALLLGDSALYLCASSLTSAITYEQYFGPGTRLTVT.

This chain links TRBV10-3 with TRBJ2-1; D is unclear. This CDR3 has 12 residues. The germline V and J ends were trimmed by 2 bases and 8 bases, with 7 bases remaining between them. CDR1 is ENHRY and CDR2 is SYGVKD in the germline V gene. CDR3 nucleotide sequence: TGTGCCATCAGTGAGGGGATAGATGAGCAGTTCTTC. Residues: CAISEGIDEQFF.

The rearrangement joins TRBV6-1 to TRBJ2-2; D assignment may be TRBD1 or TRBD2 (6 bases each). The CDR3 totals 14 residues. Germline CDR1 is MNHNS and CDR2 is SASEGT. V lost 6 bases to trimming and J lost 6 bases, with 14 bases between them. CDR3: CASSPSGGPGELFF. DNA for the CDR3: TGTGCCAGCAGCCCCTCCGGGGGCCCCGGGGAGCTGTTTTTT.

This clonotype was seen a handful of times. The CDR3 coding sequence is TGTGCCAGCAGCCTGCCCCAACGGGCTAGCCACGAGCAGTACTTC. This encodes CASSLPQRASHEQYF. The chain employs TRBV28 and TRBJ2-7, with TRBD2 as a possible D gene (5 bases). CDR3 length: 15 amino acids. Germline V gives CDR1 MDHEN, CDR2 SYDVKM. The germline V and J ends were trimmed by 6 bases and 5 bases, with 20 bases remaining between them.

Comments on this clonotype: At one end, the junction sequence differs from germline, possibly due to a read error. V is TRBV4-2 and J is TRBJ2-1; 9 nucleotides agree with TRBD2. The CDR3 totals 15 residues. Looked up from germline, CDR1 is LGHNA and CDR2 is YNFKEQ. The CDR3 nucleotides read TGTGCCAGCAGCCAGTTTCCGCCCAAAGAGCGGGAGGCCCTCTTC. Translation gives CASSQFPPKEREALF.

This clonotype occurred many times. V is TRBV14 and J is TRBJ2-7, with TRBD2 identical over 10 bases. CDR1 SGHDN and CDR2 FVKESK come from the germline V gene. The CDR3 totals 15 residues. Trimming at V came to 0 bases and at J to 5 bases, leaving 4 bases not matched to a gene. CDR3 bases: TGTGCCAGCAGCCAAGATTCTAGCGGGGGTCACGAGCAGTACTTC. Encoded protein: CASSQDSSGGHEQYF.

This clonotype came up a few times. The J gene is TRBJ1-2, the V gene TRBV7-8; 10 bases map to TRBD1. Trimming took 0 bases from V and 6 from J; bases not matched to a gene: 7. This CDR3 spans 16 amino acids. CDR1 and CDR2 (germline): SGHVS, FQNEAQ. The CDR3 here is CASSLARQGTGDGYTF. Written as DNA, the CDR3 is TGTGCCAGCAGCTTAGCGCGACAGGGGACAGGGGATGGCTACACCTTC.

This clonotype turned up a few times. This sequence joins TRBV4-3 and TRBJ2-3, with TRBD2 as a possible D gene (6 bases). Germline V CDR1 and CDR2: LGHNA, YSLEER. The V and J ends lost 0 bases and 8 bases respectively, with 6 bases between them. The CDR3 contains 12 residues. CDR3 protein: CASSQDGGTQYF. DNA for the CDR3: TGCGCCAGCAGCCAAGACGGGGGTACGCAGTATTTT.

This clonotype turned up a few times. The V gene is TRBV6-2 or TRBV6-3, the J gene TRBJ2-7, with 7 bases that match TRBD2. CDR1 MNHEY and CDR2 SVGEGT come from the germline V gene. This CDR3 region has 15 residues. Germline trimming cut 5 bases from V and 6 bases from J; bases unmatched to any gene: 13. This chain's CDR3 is CASSPWDYLSPEQYF. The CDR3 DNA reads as TGTGCCAGCAGTCCTTGGGACTACCTTAGCCCCGAGCAGTACTTC.

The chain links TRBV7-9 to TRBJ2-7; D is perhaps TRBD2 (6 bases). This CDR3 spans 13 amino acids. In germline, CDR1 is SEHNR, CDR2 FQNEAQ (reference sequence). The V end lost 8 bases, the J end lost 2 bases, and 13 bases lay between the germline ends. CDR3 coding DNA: TGTGCCAGCGGAGACGGGACTCCCTACGAGCAGTACTTC. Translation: CASGDGTPYEQYF.

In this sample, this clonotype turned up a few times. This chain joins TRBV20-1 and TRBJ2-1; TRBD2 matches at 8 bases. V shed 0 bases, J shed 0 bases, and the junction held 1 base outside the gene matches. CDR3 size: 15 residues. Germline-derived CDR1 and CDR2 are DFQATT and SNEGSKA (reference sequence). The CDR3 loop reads CSARESGGSYNEQFF. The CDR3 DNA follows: TGCAGTGCTAGAGAAAGCGGGGGCTCCTACAATGAGCAGTTCTTC.

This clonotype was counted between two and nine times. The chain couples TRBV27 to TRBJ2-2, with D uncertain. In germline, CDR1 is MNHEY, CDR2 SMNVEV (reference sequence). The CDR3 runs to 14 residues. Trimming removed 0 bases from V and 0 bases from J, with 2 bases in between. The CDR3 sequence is CASSLSTNTGELFF. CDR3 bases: TGTGCCAGCAGTTTATCCACGAACACCGGGGAGCTGTTTTTT.

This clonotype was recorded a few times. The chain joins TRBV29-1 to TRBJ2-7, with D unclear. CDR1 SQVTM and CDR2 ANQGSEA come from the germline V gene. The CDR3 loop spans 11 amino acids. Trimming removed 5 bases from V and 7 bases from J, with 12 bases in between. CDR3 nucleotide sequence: TGCAGCGTTAACCCTACTGGAGAGCAGTACTTC. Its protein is CSVNPTGEQYF.